This passage covers 7 T cell receptor beta chains from one sample sequenced in a study of T cell repertoires in cytomegalovirus infection. No antigens are known for them. One entry per CDR3 protein results from TCRdb running MiXCR on the reads. The repertoire holds 750,000 to 950,000 distinct CDR3 sequences, with about 27% as singletons. The specimen was cultured CD8+ T cells from PBMCs, collected from culture after CMV antigen stimulation. The receptors stem from a human donor in good health (CMV status not recorded). Some clones in this sample may be carry-over from other donors' samples.

This clonotype was seen at least ten times. The rearrangement links TRBV7-9 to TRBJ1-1; D is unclear. V was cut by 5 bases and J by 4 bases, with 11 bases left in between. The CDR3 runs to 13 residues. From germline, CDR1 is SEHNR and CDR2 FQNEAQ (reference sequence). This CDR3 reads CASSPRGSTEAFF. Here the CDR3 DNA reads TGTGCCAGCAGCCCCCGTGGGAGCACTGAAGCTTTCTTT.

This clonotype was detected ten times or more. The chain has TRBV7-9 and TRBJ2-1; TRBD1 or TRBD2 may be the D gene (5 bases each). This CDR3 region has 15 residues. Germline V CDR1 and CDR2: SEHNR, FQNEAQ (reference sequence). The V end lost 7 bases, the J end lost 4 bases, and 17 bases lay between the germline ends. The CDR3 DNA is TGTGCCAGCACCTCCCTTGGGACGCCGTACAATGAGCAGTTCTTC. This translates into CASTSLGTPYNEQFF.

The table lists this clonotype with many counts. The chain is built from TRBV7-6 and TRBJ2-1; 10 bases fit TRBD2. The junction had 10 bases not matched to a gene; V was cut back by 2 bases and J by 6 bases. The CDR3 contains 17 residues. Germline CDR1 SGHVS, CDR2 FNYEAQ. CDR3 coding DNA: TGTGCCAGCAGCTTAAGGGGCGAGCGGGGGGGCCTCAATGAGCAGTTCTTC. Translated: CASSLRGERGGLNEQFF.

This clonotype showed up just a few times. This sequence joins TRBV15 and TRBJ2-3; 9 nucleotides line up with TRBD1. CDR3 size: 16 residues. Looked up from germline, CDR1 is LNHNV and CDR2 is YYDKDF (reference sequence). Trimming at V came to 5 bases and at J to 2 bases, leaving 8 bases not matched to a gene. The CDR3 spells CATSHPGQGSTDTQYF. The CDR3 DNA sequence: TGTGCCACCAGCCACCCGGGACAGGGTTCCACAGATACGCAGTATTTT.

The chain couples TRBV7-9 to TRBJ2-2, with a tentative D call TRBD1 (6 bases). Germline V CDR1 and CDR2: SEHNR, FQNEAQ (reference sequence). This CDR3 has 16 amino acids. V was trimmed by 5 bases and J by 0 bases, leaving 13 bases between them. This CDR3 reads CASSGPGHSNTGELFF. For the CDR3, the DNA is TGTGCCAGCAGCGGACCGGGACACTCGAACACCGGGGAGCTGTTTTTT.

This clonotype was recorded a few times. The chain uses TRBV28 and TRBJ2-1, with D possibly TRBD1 on 5 matching bases. CDR3 length: 13 amino acids. In germline, CDR1 is MDHEN, CDR2 SYDVKM. Trimming removed 3 bases at V and 9 bases at J, with 12 bases between. The CDR3 is CASSLFSDSEQFF. CDR3 DNA sequence: TGTGCCAGCAGTTTGTTCTCTGACAGTGAGCAGTTCTTC.

The chain couples TRBV7-6 to TRBJ2-2, with D perhaps TRBD1 (5 bases). The CDR3 is made up of 13 amino acids. V lost 7 bases and J 7 bases, leaving 13 bases between the germline ends. Germline assignment: CDR1 SGHVS and CDR2 FNYEAQ. The chain's CDR3 is CASIPMGHGELFF. The CDR3 DNA is TGTGCCAGCATCCCTATGGGGCACGGGGAGCTGTTTTTT.